The 28 T cell receptor beta chains below were found in one sample sequenced in a study of blood T cells in healthy people across ages. With a J-beta primer mix and a sample-barcoded 5' primer, a second PCR ran about 7 to 12 cycles. TCRdb ran MiXCR on the 5' RACE reads and lists one entry per CDR3 protein. This table holds 750,000 to 850,000 distinct CDR3 sequences, about 25% found once. A further study also used this sample, focusing on T cells of mothers and their children.

The specimen sequenced was blood. Receptor source: a boy between 10 and 17 years old in good health.

The gene calls are TRBV4-3 and TRBJ2-5; TRBD1 is a possible D gene (6 bases). The J call may be mistaken, given a closer DNA end match to TRBJ2-7. CDR1 is LGHNA, CDR2 YSLEER, per germline. The CDR3 is 13 amino acids. The CDR3 here is CASSQRGNYEQYF. The CDR3 nucleotides are TGCGCCAGCAGCCAAAGGGGGAACTACGAGCAGTACTTC.

Turning to this clonotype: The germline gene is not matched at one end of the junction; a read error may be the cause. The V gene is TRBV7-8, the J gene TRBJ2-1; possibly TRBD1 or TRBD2 for D (5 bases each). This CDR3 is 15 amino acids long. The germline CDR1 and CDR2 sequences are SGHVS and FQNEAQ. CDR3 residues: CASIPEGSSYNEQLF. In nucleotides, the CDR3 is TGTGCCAGCATCCCCGAGGGGAGCTCCTACAATGAGCAGCTCTTC.

This clonotype occurred a few times. The CDR3 loop is CASSLRDRVDDEQFF. The CDR3 region has the DNA TGCGCCAGCAGCTTACGGGACAGGGTGGACGATGAGCAGTTCTTC. The rearrangement uses TRBV4-1 and TRBJ2-1, with TRBD1 matching over 9 bases. V shed 5 bases, J shed 8 bases, and the junction held 10 bases outside the gene matches. The CDR3 loop spans 15 amino acids. Germline CDR1 reads MGHRA; CDR2 reads YSYEKL.

This clonotype was seen a handful of times. The rearrangement links TRBV6-6 to TRBJ1-2; D is ambiguous. Germline V CDR1 and CDR2: MNHNY, SVGAGI (reference sequence). The CDR3 spans 14 residues. Trimming removed 6 bases at V and 5 bases at J, with 16 bases between. CDR3 loop: CASSPPQTSYGYTF. CDR3 bases: TGTGCCAGCAGCCCACCCCAGACGTCTTATGGCTACACCTTC.

Of note for this clonotype: Compared with germline, one end of the junction differs, possibly owing to a read error. In DNA, the CDR3 is TGTGCCAGCAGTTTTCCCAGCGGGAGAGATCCCAGCACAGATATGCAGTATTTT. Translated, it gives CASSFPSGRDPSTDMQYF. This rearrangement joins TRBV28 to TRBJ2-3; 8 nucleotides line up with TRBD2. This CDR3 has 18 amino acids. The V gene's germline CDR1 is MDHEN and CDR2 SYDVKM.

V usage is TRBV2 and J usage is TRBJ1-2; D is perhaps TRBD1 (5 bases). Between the trimmed V and J ends, which lost 4 bases and 8 bases, there was a span of 14 bases. The germline CDR1 and CDR2 sequences are SNHLY and FYNNEI. The CDR3 is 13 residues long. The CDR3: CASSAYPQGGYTF. The CDR3 region has the DNA TGTGCCAGCAGTGCTTACCCCCAGGGCGGCTACACCTTC. Looking up the rest from reference TRBV2 and TRBJ1-2 gives the full variable domain: EPEVTQTPSHQVTQMGQEVILRCVPISNHLYFYWYRQILGQKVEFLVSFYNNEISEKSEIFDDQFSVERPDGSNFTLKIRSTKLEDSAMYFCASSAYPQGGYTFGSGTRLTVV.

The chain joins TRBV5-1 to TRBJ1-4, with D hard to call. The CDR3 runs to 14 residues. V was clipped by 0 bases and J by 4 bases, with 7 bases between them. Germline CDR1 SGHRS, CDR2 YFSETQ. CDR3 in amino acids: CASSLDGDNEKLFF. In DNA, the CDR3 is TGCGCCAGCAGCTTGGACGGGGATAATGAAAAACTGTTTTTT.

The chain links TRBV14 to TRBJ2-5; TRBD1 matches at 7 bases. The J call may be faulty, since TRBJ2-1 better matches the DNA end. The CDR3 length is 12 residues. Germline V gives CDR1 SGHDN, CDR2 FVKESK. The CDR3 is CASSLQGVKQFF. The CDR3 DNA reads TGTGCCAGCAGCCTCCAGGGGGTTAAGCAGTTCTTC.

This clonotype was detected only a few times. The chain carries TRBV6-2 or TRBV6-3 and TRBJ1-6; no firm D call. Germline CDR1 reads MNHEY; CDR2 reads SVGEGT. V was shortened by 5 bases and J by 7 bases, with 9 bases between the two germline ends. CDR3 length: 13 amino acids. The CDR3 DNA sequence: TGTGCCAGCAGTGGACGGGAGAATTCACCCCTCCACTTT. It is translated as CASSGRENSPLHF.

The chain employs TRBV4-2 and TRBJ2-7; D assignment may be TRBD1 or TRBD2 (5 bases each). The CDR3 extends over 14 amino acids. V lost 0 bases, J lost 6 bases, and 12 bases lay in between. CDR1 and CDR2 from the germline V gene are LGHNA and YNFKEQ. CDR3 sequence reads: CASSQDARGGEQYF. In DNA, the CDR3 is TGTGCCAGCAGCCAAGACGCGAGGGGTGGCGAGCAGTACTTC.

This clonotype has only a few counts. J is TRBJ2-1 and V is TRBV4-2, with 7 bases identical to TRBD1. The CDR3 is made up of 14 amino acids. In germline, CDR1 is LGHNA, CDR2 YNFKEQ. Losses at the gene ends were 4 bases for V and 6 bases for J; bases not matched to a gene: 6. The CDR3: CASSPGQDFNEQFF. CDR3 DNA sequence: TGTGCCAGCAGCCCCGGACAGGATTTCAATGAGCAGTTCTTC.

The genes are TRBV5-1 and TRBJ2-1, with 15 nucleotides matching TRBD2. With V trimmed by 4 bases and J by 7 bases, 6 bases remained unmatched. Germline CDR1 SGHRS, CDR2 YFSETQ. CDR3 length equals 16 residues. The CDR3 here is CASSLGLAGGANEQFF. CDR3 in DNA: TGCGCCAGCAGCCTGGGACTAGCGGGAGGTGCGAATGAGCAGTTCTTC.

This clonotype was counted a single time. This chain joins TRBV29-1 and TRBJ2-5, with 7 bases that match TRBD2. The J call could be wrong; TRBJ2-7 is a better fit for the DNA end. Germline V lookup: CDR1 SQVTM, CDR2 ANQGSEA. The CDR3 contains 12 residues. The chain's CDR3 is CSGASGSYEQYF. The CDR3 DNA reads TGCAGCGGGGCTAGCGGCTCCTACGAGCAGTACTTC.

The chain employs TRBV7-9 and TRBJ2-3, with D maybe TRBD2 (6 bases). Trimming pared 1 base from V and 1 base from J, leaving 12 bases between. This CDR3 comprises 16 residues. Germline CDR1 is SEHNR and CDR2 is FQNEAQ (reference sequence). In nucleotides, the CDR3 is TGTGCCAGCAGCTTAGGGGCGGCTAGCGGCACAGATACGCAGTATTTT. Translation: CASSLGAASGTDTQYF.

This clonotype was seen more than once but under ten times. The V gene is TRBV2, the J gene TRBJ1-5, with 8 nucleotides matching TRBD1. Germline lookup yields CDR1 SNHLY and CDR2 FYNNEI. V was pared by 8 bases and J by 0 bases, with 6 bases of the junction left unmatched. This CDR3 region has 15 residues. In nucleotides, the CDR3 is TGTGCCAGCCTCGACAGGGGCGGTAGCAATCAGCCCCAGCATTTT. Protein sequence: CASLDRGGSNQPQHF. Combining the CDR3 with reference TRBV2 and TRBJ1-5 gives the whole variable domain EPEVTQTPSHQVTQMGQEVILRCVPISNHLYFYWYRQILGQKVEFLVSFYNNEISEKSEIFDDQFSVERPDGSNFTLKIRSTKLEDSAMYFCASLDRGGSNQPQHFGDGTRLSIL.

The sample holds a few counts of this clonotype. This CDR3 is missing its conserved last phenylalanine or tryptophan, likely due to a read error. The gene calls are TRBV27 and TRBJ1-2; no firm D call. The CDR3 runs to 13 residues. Germline CDR1 reads MNHEY; CDR2 reads SMNVEV (reference sequence). V lost 8 bases and J lost 1, with 11 bases in between. CDR3 sequence: CASGSQNNYGYTL. CDR3 bases: TGTGCCAGCGGTTCCCAGAATAACTATGGCTACACCCTC.

The chain employs TRBV20-1 and TRBJ2-1, with 9 bases fitting TRBD2. The CDR3 is made up of 15 amino acids. Germline V gene lookup returns CDR1 DFQATT and CDR2 SNEGSKA (reference sequence). Trimming removed 0 bases from V and 4 bases from J; junction bases left unmatched: 4. CDR3 region: CSARDPSGTYNEQFF. The DNA for the CDR3 is TGCAGTGCTAGAGATCCTAGCGGGACTTACAATGAGCAGTTCTTC.

This sequence joins TRBV21-1 and TRBJ1-5; the table's D call TRBD1 went unverified against the DNA. TRBV21-1 is a recognized pseudogene. The CDR3 extends over 15 amino acids. CDR3 coding DNA: TGTGCCAGCAGCCAAGACAGGGATAGCAATCAGCCCCAGCATTTT. This gives the protein CASSQDRDSNQPQHF.

The chain combines TRBV29-1 with TRBJ2-1; D unclear. The CDR3 totals 13 residues. Per the germline V gene, CDR1 is SQVTM and CDR2 is ANQGSEA. Trimming removed 8 bases from V and 4 bases from J, with 15 bases in between. CDR3 DNA sequence: TGCAGCTTCAATGAGGACGCTTACAATGAGCAGTTCTTC. Protein: CSFNEDAYNEQFF.

The chain couples TRBV20-1 to TRBJ2-1; a possible D gene is TRBD2 (6 bases). Trimming cost V 3 bases and J 4 bases, with 13 bases left between them. The CDR3 is 14 residues long. From germline, CDR1 is DFQATT and CDR2 SNEGSKA (reference sequence). This chain's CDR3 is CSASDAGRYNEQFF. The CDR3 nucleotides read TGCAGTGCTAGTGACGCGGGGAGGTACAATGAGCAGTTCTTC.

The V and J genes are TRBV6-2 or TRBV6-3 and TRBJ2-5, with 11 bases aligning to TRBD2. Gene TRBJ2-1 matches the end of the DNA better, so the J call may be wrong. This CDR3 is 15 amino acids long. Germline V gene data show CDR1 as MNHEY and CDR2 as SVGEGT. The CDR3 spells CASRRLAGGFGEQFF. The CDR3 region has the DNA TGTGCCAGCAGACGTCTAGCGGGAGGCTTCGGTGAGCAGTTCTTC.

The V call is TRBV2, the J call TRBJ2-7, with D possibly TRBD2 on 6 matching bases. Germline V gives CDR1 SNHLY, CDR2 FYNNEI. V was clipped by 7 bases and J by 7 bases, with 20 bases between them. The CDR3 runs to 14 residues. CDR3 loop: CASKQDTWEAEQYF. The CDR3 coding sequence is TGTGCCAGCAAGCAGGACACCTGGGAGGCGGAGCAGTACTTC.

V gene TRBV7-2 combines with J gene TRBJ2-7; 10 positions agree with TRBD2. The length of the CDR3 is 14 residues. Germline values: CDR1 SGHTA, CDR2 FQGNSA. V was clipped by 3 bases and J by 5 bases; unmatched bases: 4. CDR3 sequence: CASSFVGTSDEQYF. DNA for the CDR3: TGTGCCAGCAGCTTTGTCGGGACTAGCGACGAGCAGTACTTC.

The rearrangement links TRBV28 to TRBJ2-7; D is undetermined. V was shortened by 4 bases and J by 7 bases, with 14 bases between the two germline ends. CDR3 length: 13 residues. CDR1 is MDHEN, CDR2 SYDVKM, per germline. CDR3 sequence: CASSSPVVREQYF. DNA of the CDR3: TGTGCCAGCAGTTCCCCTGTGGTGCGGGAGCAGTACTTC.

This clonotype appeared a few times. This chain uses TRBV28 with TRBJ2-1; D is unresolved. The germline V gene encodes CDR1 MDHEN and CDR2 SYDVKM. With 6 bases removed from V and 0 bases from J, the gap between germline ends came to 15 bases. The CDR3 is made up of 16 amino acids. The CDR3, as DNA: TGTGCCAGCAGGCCCGTAGTCCGGAGCTCCTACAATGAGCAGTTCTTC. Translating it yields CASRPVVRSSYNEQFF.

This clonotype has only a few counts. V and J are TRBV5-1 and TRBJ2-3, with D perhaps TRBD1 (5 bases). Trimming shortened V by 3 bases and J by 0 bases, and 14 bases separated the two germline ends. The CDR3 has 16 residues. CDR1 and CDR2 (germline): SGHRS, YFSETQ. CDR3 nucleotide sequence: TGCGCCAGCAGCTCCCCGGACATTACTAGCACAGATACGCAGTATTTT. Translated: CASSSPDITSTDTQYF.

The CDR3 here is CASSQDPAETQYF. The CDR3 DNA reads as TGTGCCAGCTCACAGGACCCCGCGGAGACCCAGTACTTC. The chain employs TRBV18 and TRBJ2-5; D is undetermined. Germline V gene data show CDR1 as KGHSH and CDR2 as LQKENI. The CDR3 consists of 13 residues. The V gene lost 4 bases and the J gene lost 5 bases, with 11 bases spanning the gap. The variable domain in full, with the rest retrieved from reference TRBV18 and TRBJ2-5, is NAGVMQNPRHLVRRRGQEARLRCSPMKGHSHVYWYRQLPEEGLKFMVYLQKENIIDESGMPKERFSAEFPKEGPSILRIQQVVRGDSAAYFCASSQDPAETQYFGPGTRLLVL.

For the CDR3, the DNA is TGTGCCAGTTGTGAGCTAGCGGGAGCCCGAGGAGATACGCAGTATTTT. Translating it yields CASCELAGARGDTQYF. The chain joins TRBV28 to TRBJ2-3; 10 positions agree with TRBD2. J lost 5 bases, V lost 9 bases, and 14 bases had no gene match. The CDR3 totals 16 residues. Germline V gene lookup returns CDR1 MDHEN and CDR2 SYDVKM.